The rows below give T cell receptor beta chains drawn from one sample of a study of early T cells in non-severe SARS-CoV-2 infection. TCRdb reanalysed the 5' RACE reads using MiXCR and keeps one entry per CDR3 protein. Of about 52,000 distinct CDR3 sequences in the sample, more than 9.5% were seen once. The material sequenced was whole blood. These receptors all stem from an adult who was a healthcare worker with PCR-confirmed SARS-CoV-2 infection or an uninfected control (not recorded which). CDR3s include the opening cysteine and the closing phenylalanine or tryptophan. The order of the fields is V gene, J gene, clone size, D gene, CDR3 DNA, CDR3 protein. D genes are given only for firm matches. The size entry is marked missing in some rows and otherwise reads once, few, many or a size class.

V: TRBV14
J: TRBJ2-1
size: few
D: TRBD1
DNA: TGTGCCAGCAGCCAATCTAGGGGGCCTGGGAGCTCCTACAATGAGCAGTTCTTC
CDR3: CASSQSRGPGSSYNEQFF

V: TRBV27
J: TRBJ2-5
size: -
D: -
DNA: TGTGCCAGCAGCTTATTTGGCGGGACCCAAGAGACCCAGTACTTC
CDR3: CASSLFGGTQETQYF

V: TRBV9
J: TRBJ2-2
size: many
D: -
DNA: TGTGCCAGCAGCCCCTCGGCATCGAACACCGGGGAGCTGTTTTTT
CDR3: CASSPSASNTGELFF

V: TRBV5-1
J: TRBJ2-1
size: few
D: TRBD1
DNA: TGCGCCAGCAGCCCAGGACAGGCCTACAATGAGCAGTTCTTC
CDR3: CASSPGQAYNEQFF

V: TRBV19
J: TRBJ1-2
size: many
D: -
DNA: TGTGCCAGTAGTAGAGCAGCCCAAGAATACTATGGCTACACCTTC
CDR3: CASSRAAQEYYGYTF

V: TRBV4-1
J: TRBJ2-1
size: -
D: -
DNA: TGCGCCAGCAGCCAAGGTACTCCCCCCTACAATGAGCAGTTCTTC
CDR3: CASSQGTPPYNEQFF

V: TRBV9
J: TRBJ2-2
size: few
D: TRBD2
DNA: TGTGCCAGCAGCGCAAACCCGGGACTAGCGGGGGGCCCGAACACCGGGGAGCTGTTTTTT
CDR3: CASSANPGLAGGPNTGELFF

V: TRBV12-2
J: TRBJ2-3
size: -
D: -
DNA: TGTGCAAGTCGGCTTTCTCGACTGGCAACAGATACGCAGTATTTT
CDR3: CASRLSRLATDTQYF

V: TRBV12-3/TRBV12-4
J: TRBJ1-1
size: many
D: -
DNA: TGTGCCAGCAGTTTAATCGCAGGGGCGAACACTGAAGCTTTCTTT
CDR3: CASSLIAGANTEAFF

V: TRBV18
J: TRBJ2-7
size: many
D: -
DNA: TGTGCCAGCTCAGCTCCCTTCCGCTCCTACGAGCAGTACTTC
CDR3: CASSAPFRSYEQYF

V: TRBV6-2/TRBV6-3
J: TRBJ2-5
size: -
D: TRBD1
DNA: TGTGCCAGCAGATCCGGGACAGGGGGCCCTAGAGAGACCCAGTACTTC
CDR3: CASRSGTGGPRETQYF

V: TRBV11-2
J: TRBJ2-4
size: many
D: -
DNA: TGTGCCAGCAGCTTAGGGCGGGGCCTGGCGGACATTCAGTACTTC
CDR3: CASSLGRGLADIQYF

V: TRBV11-2
J: TRBJ2-5
size: many
D: TRBD1
DNA: TGTGCCAGCAGCGGACAGGGGTCCCAAGAGACCCAGTACTTC
CDR3: CASSGQGSQETQYF

V: TRBV2
J: TRBJ1-4
size: -
D: -
DNA: TGTGCCAGCAAGGGAGGGTCAACTAATGAAAAACTGTTTTTT
CDR3: CASKGGSTNEKLFF

V: TRBV11-2
J: TRBJ2-2
size: many
D: -
DNA: TGTGCCAGCACTGTCAGAGCTAACACCGGGGAGCTGTTTTTT
CDR3: CASTVRANTGELFF

V: TRBV5-1
J: TRBJ1-1
size: few
D: -
DNA: TGCGCCAGCAGCTTGAGCGCGAGCCTGATGAACACTGAAGCTTTCTTT
CDR3: CASSLSASLMNTEAFF

V: TRBV6-2/TRBV6-3
J: TRBJ2-7
size: few
D: TRBD1
DNA: TGTGCCAGCAGTACCCGGACAGGCCCGGGGGAGCAGTACTTC
CDR3: CASSTRTGPGEQYF

V: TRBV7-8
J: TRBJ2-3
size: -
D: -
DNA: TGTGCCAGCAGCTTACGAGTGGGGGCAACAGATACGCAGTATTTT
CDR3: CASSLRVGATDTQYF

V: TRBV7-9
J: TRBJ2-1
size: many
D: -
DNA: TGTGCCAGCAGCGGCGGGGCTAGCGCTCCCTACAATGAGCAGTTCTTC
CDR3: CASSGGASAPYNEQFF

V: TRBV28
J: TRBJ2-7
size: few
D: -
DNA: TGTGCCAGCAGTTTCAACCCCTACGAGCAGTACTTC
CDR3: CASSFNPYEQYF

V: TRBV20-1
J: TRBJ2-4
size: few
D: -
DNA: TGCAGTGCTTCCCCGGGACAAGCCAAAAACATTCAGTACTTC
CDR3: CSASPGQAKNIQYF

V: TRBV6-2/TRBV6-3
J: TRBJ1-6
size: many
D: -
DNA: TGTGCCAGCAGTTACTTCAGGATAAGGAATGGATCACCCCTCCACTTT
CDR3: CASSYFRIRNGSPLHF

V: TRBV19
J: TRBJ1-4
size: many
D: -
DNA: TGTGCCAGTAGAGAGACGGCAACTAATGAAAAACTGTTTTTT
CDR3: CASRETATNEKLFF

V: TRBV7-8
J: TRBJ1-2
size: many
D: -
DNA: TGTGCCAGCAGCGGCGCTAACTATGGCTACACCTTC
CDR3: CASSGANYGYTF

V: TRBV7-6
J: TRBJ1-1
size: -
D: -
DNA: TGTGCCAGCAGCTTAGCAGGCAACCGGAACACTGAAGCTTTCTTT
CDR3: CASSLAGNRNTEAFF

V: TRBV5-1
J: TRBJ2-3
size: many
D: -
DNA: TGCGCCAGCAGCTGGGGGGCGGGCACAGATACGCAGTATTTT
CDR3: CASSWGAGTDTQYF

V: TRBV5-1
J: TRBJ2-2
size: few
D: -
DNA: TGCGCCAGCAGCTTTACGACAGAGCTGTTTTTT
CDR3: CASSFTTELFF

V: TRBV7-9
J: TRBJ1-5
size: many
D: TRBD1
DNA: TGTGCCAGCACGTCAGGGGGGGAGAATCAGCCCCAGCATTTT
CDR3: CASTSGGENQPQHF

V: TRBV5-1
J: TRBJ2-1
size: many
D: TRBD2
DNA: TGCGCCAGCAAGCCCGGGACTAGCGGGAGAGGGGGCAATGAGCAGTTCTTC
CDR3: CASKPGTSGRGGNEQFF

V: TRBV2
J: TRBJ1-2
size: many
D: TRBD1
DNA: TGTGCCAGCACCCGACGGCAGGCCACAGGGGATGGCTACACCTTC
CDR3: CASTRRQATGDGYTF

V: TRBV6-5
J: TRBJ1-5
size: many
D: -
DNA: TGTGCCAGCAGTTACTCCTGGCGCTACAATCAGCCCCAGCATTTT
CDR3: CASSYSWRYNQPQHF

V: TRBV20-1
J: TRBJ2-7
size: few
D: -
DNA: TGCAGTGCTGCCTCGGATGACTACGAGCAGTACTTC
CDR3: CSAASDDYEQYF

V: TRBV7-6
J: TRBJ1-1
size: few
D: -
DNA: TGTGCCAGCAGTCCCGGGGCCGGAACTGAAGCTTTCTTT
CDR3: CASSPGAGTEAFF

V: TRBV3-1
J: TRBJ1-3
size: -
D: -
DNA: TGTGCCAGCAGCCACTCGACAAGCCTGTCTGGAAACACCATATATTTT
CDR3: CASSHSTSLSGNTIYF

V: TRBV5-1
J: TRBJ2-7
size: many
D: -
DNA: TGCGCCAGCAGCTTGTATGGCCTTCGGGGCACCTACGAGCAGTACTTC
CDR3: CASSLYGLRGTYEQYF

V: TRBV28
J: TRBJ2-1
size: few
D: TRBD2
DNA: TGTGCCAGCAGTTCCTGGACTAGCGGTACCTACAATGAGCAGTTCTTC
CDR3: CASSSWTSGTYNEQFF

V: TRBV5-6
J: TRBJ2-7
size: many
D: TRBD1
DNA: TGTGCCAGCAGCTTCGGACAGGGGGTCAGGTACGAGCAGTACTTC
CDR3: CASSFGQGVRYEQYF

V: TRBV5-1
J: TRBJ2-1
size: -
D: TRBD2
DNA: TGCGCCAGCAGCTTGGTGGCTAGCGGGGTAACCTACAATGAGCAGTTCTTC
CDR3: CASSLVASGVTYNEQFF

V: TRBV7-3
J: TRBJ2-3
size: few
D: -
DNA: TGTGCCAGCAGCTTAGGGGGCGGAATCACAGATACGCAGTATTTT
CDR3: CASSLGGGITDTQYF

V: TRBV7-9
J: TRBJ2-7
size: -
D: -
DNA: TGTGCCAGCAGCTCGACAGGAAGCTCCTACGAGCAGTACTTC
CDR3: CASSSTGSSYEQYF

V: TRBV6-6
J: TRBJ2-1
size: few
D: -
DNA: TGTGCCACCTCCCGGGACCCCTCCTACAATGAGCAGTTCTTC
CDR3: CATSRDPSYNEQFF

V: TRBV29-1
J: TRBJ2-3
size: many
D: -
DNA: TGCAGCGTTCCCGGACAGACCGCTACGCAGTATTTT
CDR3: CSVPGQTATQYF

V: TRBV6-1
J: TRBJ1-5
size: -
D: -
DNA: TGTGCCAGCAGTGGAGCGGGGGTCCCTCAGCCCCAGCATTTT
CDR3: CASSGAGVPQPQHF

V: TRBV11-2
J: TRBJ2-7
size: -
D: -
DNA: TGTGCCAGCAGCTTGCCCAACTACGAGCAGTACTTC
CDR3: CASSLPNYEQYF

V: TRBV6-2/TRBV6-3
J: TRBJ2-7
size: -
D: -
DNA: TGTGCCAGCAGTTACTCTGGGCAGACCTACGAGCAGTACTTC
CDR3: CASSYSGQTYEQYF

V: TRBV6-5
J: TRBJ1-4
size: few
D: TRBD1
DNA: TGTGCCAGCAGGCCCAGGGGGCAGGAAAAACTGTTTTTT
CDR3: CASRPRGQEKLFF

V: TRBV20-1
J: TRBJ2-3
size: -
D: -
DNA: TGCAGTGCTAGTAGGCAGTCTTCCACAGATACGCAGTATTTT
CDR3: CSASRQSSTDTQYF

V: TRBV4-3
J: TRBJ1-2
size: -
D: TRBD1
DNA: TGCGCCAGCAGCCGAGAACAGGGGGTTAACTATGGCTACACCTTC
CDR3: CASSREQGVNYGYTF

V: TRBV24-1
J: TRBJ2-1
size: -
D: -
DNA: TGTGTCACCTCCGGGACGGAGGTCTACAATGAGCAGTTCTTC
CDR3: CVTSGTEVYNEQFF

V: TRBV6-2/TRBV6-3
J: TRBJ2-7
size: -
D: -
DNA: TGTGCCAGCAGTCCTTTTTACGAGCAGTACTTC
CDR3: CASSPFYEQYF

V: TRBV28
J: TRBJ2-1
size: many
D: -
DNA: TGTGCCAGCACCATTAAGAATGAGCAGTTCTTC
CDR3: CASTIKNEQFF

V: TRBV6-2/TRBV6-3
J: TRBJ1-1
size: many
D: -
DNA: TGTGCCAGCAGCCGGGACACTGAAGCTTTCTTT
CDR3: CASSRDTEAFF

V: TRBV7-9
J: TRBJ2-7
size: many
D: TRBD1
DNA: TGTGCCAGCAGCCCCACAGGGGACGAGCAGTACTTC
CDR3: CASSPTGDEQYF